Following are 11 T cell receptor beta chains from one sample sequenced in a study of type 1 regulatory T cells. TCRdb called the reads again in MiXCR, with one record for every CDR3 protein. The sample lists some 90,000 distinct CDR3 sequences; 31% were seen once. The sequenced sample was CD4+ T cells, either the whole sample or a sorted fraction (not recorded which). Source of these receptors: a human donor in good health.

The rearrangement uses TRBV6-1 and TRBJ2-1; 11 bases map to TRBD2. CDR3 length: 22 amino acids. V was clipped by 2 bases and J by 5 bases; unmatched bases: 23. The germline gives CDR1 MNHNS, CDR2 SASEGT. DNA for the CDR3: TGTGCCAGCAGTGAATGGTGGACAGGGAGAGCGGAGACTAGCGGGATTAACAATGAGCAGTTCTTC. This codes for CASSEWWTGRAETSGINNEQFF.

The chain couples TRBV5-1 to TRBJ1-1; D gene unclear. The CDR3 loop spans 15 amino acids. Germline-derived CDR1 and CDR2 are SGHRS and YFSETQ. V was shortened by 0 bases and J by 0 bases, with 9 bases between the two germline ends. DNA of the CDR3: TGCGCCAGCAGCTTGGGTTTAGGGTTGAACACTGAAGCTTTCTTT. Its translation is CASSLGLGLNTEAFF.

The rearrangement joins TRBV20-1 to TRBJ2-4, with TRBD2 matching over 12 bases. The germline V gene encodes CDR1 DFQATT and CDR2 SNEGSKA (reference sequence). The CDR3 has 14 amino acids. V lost 2 bases, J lost 6 bases, and 2 bases stayed unmatched. The CDR3: CSARKLAGGNIQYF. In DNA form, the CDR3 reads TGCAGTGCTAGAAAACTAGCGGGAGGAAACATTCAGTACTTC.

In this sample, this clonotype turned up a few times. The CDR3 here is CASGQGGGEETQYF. Written as DNA, the CDR3 is TGTGCCAGCGGCCAAGGGGGCGGGGAGGAGACCCAGTACTTC. The V gene is TRBV5-5, the J gene TRBJ2-5; D perhaps matches TRBD1 (7 bases). Germline assignment: CDR1 SGHKS and CDR2 YYEKEE (reference sequence). Trimming pared 7 bases from V and 5 bases from J, leaving 18 bases between. There are 14 residues in the CDR3. Supplemented by reference TRBV5-5 and TRBJ2-5, the full variable domain reads DAGVTQSPTHLIKTRGQQVTLRCSPISGHKSVSWYQQVLGQGPQFIFQYYEKEERGRGNFPDRFSARQFPNYSSELNVNALLLGDSALYLCASGQGGGEETQYFGPGTRLLVL.

The J gene is TRBJ1-5, the V gene TRBV15; 9 bases line up with TRBD1. J gave up 4 bases and V 1 base, and 17 bases lay outside the gene matches. The CDR3 extends over 20 amino acids. Germline V gene lookup returns CDR1 LNHNV and CDR2 YYDKDF (reference sequence). In DNA, the CDR3 is TGTGCCACCAGCAGAGGAGGGCTCGGCGGACGGACAGGGGTAAATCAGCCCCAGCATTTT. This codes for CATSRGGLGGRTGVNQPQHF.

The rearrangement links TRBV21-1 to TRBJ2-7. TRBV21-1 is recorded as a pseudogene. This CDR3 is built from 10 residues. The CDR3 bases are TGTGCCAGCAGCAAATATGAGCAGTACTTC. It codes for CASSKYEQYF.

In its sample, this clonotype was seen a few times. This chain uses TRBV7-2 with TRBJ2-7, with D tentatively TRBD1 or TRBD2 (5 bases each). There are 15 residues in the CDR3. From germline, CDR1 is SGHTA and CDR2 FQGNSA. Trimming stripped 5 bases from V and 0 bases from J, with 14 bases between. CDR3 DNA sequence: TGTGCCAGCAGCCTCGGGGCCCTCAGCTCCTACGAGCAGTACTTC. Translating gives CASSLGALSSYEQYF.

This clonotype has more than one count but fewer than ten. The chain joins TRBV28 to TRBJ2-2; 8 bases line up with TRBD2. This CDR3 spans 16 amino acids. The germline gives CDR1 MDHEN, CDR2 SYDVKM. V gave up 7 bases and J gave up 5 bases; unmatched junction bases: 12. In nucleotides, the CDR3 is TGTGCCAGCATCTCAGCCCCGGGAGGGGGAACCGGGGAGCTGTTTTTT. Protein product: CASISAPGGGTGELFF.

The rearrangement uses TRBV10-3 and TRBJ1-2; no firm D call. V was shortened by 4 bases and J by 0 bases, with 9 bases between the two germline ends. The CDR3 sequence is 14 residues long. Germline lookup yields CDR1 ENHRY and CDR2 SYGVKD. CDR3 protein: CAISGNRTNYGYTF. DNA for the CDR3: TGTGCCATCAGTGGGAACCGGACTAACTATGGCTACACCTTC.

This clonotype was counted a few times. This chain links TRBV5-1 with TRBJ2-5, with 9 positions matching TRBD1. Germline loops: CDR1 SGHRS, CDR2 YFSETQ. V shed 4 bases and J 2 bases; nucleotides not matched to a gene: 9. The CDR3 spans 16 residues. The CDR3: CASSPAGTGHQETQYF. The CDR3 DNA reads TGCGCCAGCAGCCCGGCCGGGACAGGGCATCAAGAGACCCAGTACTTC.

This clonotype occurred a few times. The chain carries TRBV27 and TRBJ2-7; 9 nucleotides align to TRBD2. V shed 0 bases and J 4 bases; nucleotides not matched to a gene: 7. Looked up from germline, CDR1 is MNHEY and CDR2 is SMNVEV (reference sequence). The CDR3 loop spans 16 amino acids. The CDR3 spells CASSLSGAGGPYEQYF. The CDR3 region has the DNA TGTGCCAGCAGTTTATCGGGGGCGGGAGGGCCTTACGAGCAGTACTTC.